These 2 T cell receptor beta chains came from one sample sequenced in a study of sequential checkpoint blockade in melanoma. TCRdb's copy holds only in-frame clones and misses some; the assay was immunoSEQ multiplex PCR. The data contain 15,000 to 20,000 clones, 65% to 75% of them seen just once; the ten biggest clones take up about 10%. This sample's treatment: randomized to nivolumab then ipilimumab (arm A) or the reverse (arm B). Material: CD8+ T cells sorted from blood (inferred from file names), obtained from a patient given nivolumab and ipilimumab in sequence. Receptors were obtained from a human donor with melanoma.

This sequence joins TRBV15 and TRBJ2-2; D is uncertain. There are 12 residues in the CDR3. Germline V gene lookup returns CDR1 LNHNV and CDR2 YYDKDF (reference sequence). Trimming cost V 3 bases and J 4 bases, with 3 bases left between them. The CDR3 DNA is TGTGCCACCAGCAGCCTCACCGGGGAGCTGTTTTTT. Translating it yields CATSSLTGELFF.

The chain joins TRBV29-1 to TRBJ2-5; 8 bases map to TRBD1. The J call may be incorrect, as the DNA end agrees better with TRBJ2-7. Germline CDR1 is SQVTM and CDR2 is ANQGSEA. CDR3 size: 15 residues. The CDR3 nucleotides are TGCAGCGTTGATGGCAGGGGGCAAAGCTCCTACGAGCAGTACTTC. This gives the protein CSVDGRGQSSYEQYF.